Below, one T cell receptor beta chain is given with its context. As yet, its antigen is unknown. Amplification yielded TCR beta CDR3 regions, with RNA transcripts as the source. An initial round of RT-PCR targeting the TCR CDR3 relied on the HTBI primer set. MiXCR, run by TCRdb on the multiplex PCR reads, gives a single entry per CDR3 protein. The sample has under 700,000 distinct CDR3 sequences; roughly 50% are singletons. The data were taken from a study of T cells in Graves' hyperthyroidism and ophthalmopathy. Study conclusions and caveats: Most thyroid clonotypes expanded above 0.001 were also detected in blood.

Patients aged 18 to 65 had newly diagnosed hyperthyroidism of under 2 months' duration. Sequencing input: peripheral blood or thyroid tissue (not recorded which). The receptor was isolated from a young woman with Graves' hyperthyroidism.

The CDR3 DNA reads TGTGCCTGGAGTGTAGGGGGGACAGGGATCTATGGCTACACCTTC. It specifies CAWSVGGTGIYGYTF. The chain couples TRBV2 to TRBJ1-2; the match to TRBD1 covers 9 bases. The CDR3 loop spans 15 amino acids. Losses at the gene ends were 11 bases for V and 4 bases for J; bases not matched to a gene: 14. Germline V gene sequence: CDR1 SNHLY, CDR2 FYNNEI. Looking up the rest from reference TRBV2 and TRBJ1-2 gives the full variable domain: EPEVTQTPSHQVTQMGQEVILRCVPISNHLYFYWYRQILGQKVEFLVSFYNNEISEKSEIFDDQFSVERPDGSNFTLKIRSTKLEDSAMYFCAWSVGGTGIYGYTFGSGTRLTVV.